Listed here are 7 T cell receptor beta chains from one sample, sequenced in a study of tumor and adjacent non-tumor tissue in lung cancer. No cell sorting was done before RNA was extracted from the tissue. This non-tumor lung sample came from over 3 cm beyond the tumor edge. The library came from three nested PCR rounds adapted from ARM-PCR protocols. TCRdb fed the multiplex PCR reads into MiXCR, producing one record per CDR3 protein. The repertoire consists of more than 55,000 distinct CDR3 sequences, with about 61% occurring once and the leading ten covering around 33%. Sequenced input: distant non-tumor lung tissue. The receptors shown here come from a man between 65 and 85 years old with non-small cell lung cancer.

In DNA, the CDR3 is TGTGCCAGCAGCAAGGGACAGCTCACTCAGCCCCAGCATTTT. Translating it yields CASSKGQLTQPQHF. The chain employs TRBV2 and TRBJ1-5; 7 bases are a match to TRBD1. With 6 bases clipped from V and 6 bases from J, the junction kept 8 bases outside the gene matches. Germline V gene data show CDR1 as SNHLY and CDR2 as FYNNEI. The CDR3 length is 14 residues. The full variable domain, in which reference TRBV2 and TRBJ1-5 provide the parts outside the CDR3, is EPEVTQTPSHQVTQMGQEVILRCVPISNHLYFYWYRQILGQKVEFLVSFYNNEISEKSEIFDDQFSVERPDGSNFTLKIRSTKLEDSAMYFCASSKGQLTQPQHFGDGTRLSIL.

Regarding this clonotype: Being one base from a much bigger clone, this may be a read error. The CDR3 nucleotides read TGCGCCAGCAGCCAAGGACCCCCCAGGGAGCTCTCTAGCGTTCCATGGGGGCGGCTGCTTTTT. This codes for CASSQGPPRELSSVPWGRLLF. The chain combines TRBV4-1 with TRBJ2-2; D assignment may be TRBD1 or TRBD2 (6 bases each). CDR1 and CDR2 (germline): MGHRA, YSYEKL. The CDR3 loop spans 21 amino acids.

V is TRBV11-2 and J is TRBJ2-2; 7 bases agree with TRBD2. The germline V gene encodes CDR1 SGHAT and CDR2 FQNNGV. The CDR3 spans 16 residues. V trimming: 0 bases; J trimming: 7 bases; junction bases outside the gene matches: 8. The CDR3: CASSLDRLALIGELFF. In nucleotides, the CDR3 is TGTGCCAGCAGCTTAGATCGACTAGCCTTGATCGGGGAGCTGTTTTTT.

On this clonotype: A junction boundary mismatches the germline segment, possibly from a read error. This chain connects TRBV11-2 to TRBJ1-1; D may be TRBD1 (6 bases). The CDR3 totals 14 residues. The germline gives CDR1 SGHAT, CDR2 FQNNGV. This CDR3 is CVGSKTQGGTETFF. DNA for the CDR3: TGTGTCGGCAGCAAGACCCAAGGGGGGACTGAAACTTTCTTT. The full variable domain, rest sourced from reference TRBV11-2 and TRBJ1-1, is EAGVAQSPRYKIIEKRQSVAFWCNPISGHATLYWYQQILGQGPKLLIQFQNNGVVDDSQLPKDRFSAERLKGVDSTLKIQPAKLEDSAVYLCVGSKTQGGTETFFGQGTRLTVV.

This clonotype was detected only a few times. A much larger clone is a single base away; this may be a read error. The chain couples TRBV6-5 to TRBJ2-3; D is possibly TRBD1 (5 bases). The CDR3 totals 12 residues. CDR1 is MNHEY, CDR2 SVGAGI, per germline. This CDR3 reads CASSSVTGTQYF. In nucleotides, the CDR3 is TGTGCCAGCAGTTCGGTAACAGGTACGCAGTATTTT.

With respect to this clonotype: The junction departs from the called germline gene at one end, perhaps through a read error. The CDR3 reads CGVYIETGGSNNQPQHF. The CDR3, as DNA: TGCGGCGTATACATCGAGACAGGGGGTTCGAACAATCAGCCCCAGCATTTT. The V call is TRBV29-1, the J call TRBJ1-5, with 9 bases matching TRBD1. CDR3 length equals 17 residues. Germline CDR1 SQVTM, CDR2 ANQGSEA.

The chain links TRBV20-1 to TRBJ2-1; either TRBD1 or TRBD2 may fit D (6 bases each). Germline CDR1 reads DFQATT; CDR2 reads SNEGSKA (reference sequence). V dropped 2 bases and J dropped 2 bases, with 13 bases sitting between them. CDR3 length equals 15 residues. CDR3 DNA: TGCAGTGCTAGAATGTGGGGGGCTCCCTACAATGAGCAGTTCTTC. Translating gives CSARMWGAPYNEQFF.